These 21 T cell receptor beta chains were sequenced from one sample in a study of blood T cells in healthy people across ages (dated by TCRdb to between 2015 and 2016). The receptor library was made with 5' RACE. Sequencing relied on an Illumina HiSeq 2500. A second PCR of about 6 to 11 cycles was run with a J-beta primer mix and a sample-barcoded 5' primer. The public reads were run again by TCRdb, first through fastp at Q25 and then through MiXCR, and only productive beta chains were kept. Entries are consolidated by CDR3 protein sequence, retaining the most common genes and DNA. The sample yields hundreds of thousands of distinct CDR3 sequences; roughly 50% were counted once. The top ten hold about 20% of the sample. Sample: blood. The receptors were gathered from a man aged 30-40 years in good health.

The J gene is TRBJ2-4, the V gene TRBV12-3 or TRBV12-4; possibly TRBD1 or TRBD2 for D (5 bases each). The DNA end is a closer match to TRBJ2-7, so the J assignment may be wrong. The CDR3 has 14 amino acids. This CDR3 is CASSSGLRGYEQYF. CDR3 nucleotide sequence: TGTGCCAGCAGTTCAGGACTTAGGGGTTACGAGCAGTACTTC.

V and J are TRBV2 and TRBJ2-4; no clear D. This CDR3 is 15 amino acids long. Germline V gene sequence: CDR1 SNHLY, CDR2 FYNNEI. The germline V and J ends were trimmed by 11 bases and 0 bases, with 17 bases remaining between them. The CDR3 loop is CACSATLIAKNIQYF. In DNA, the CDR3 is TGTGCCTGCTCCGCTACTCTTATAGCCAAAAACATTCAGTACTTC.

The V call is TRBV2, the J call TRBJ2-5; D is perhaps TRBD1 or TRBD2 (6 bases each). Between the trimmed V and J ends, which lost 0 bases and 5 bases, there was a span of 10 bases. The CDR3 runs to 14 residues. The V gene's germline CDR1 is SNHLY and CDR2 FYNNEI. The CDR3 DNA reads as TGTGCCAGCAGTGAAGCACGGGGGCCGGAGACCCAGTACTTC. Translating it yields CASSEARGPETQYF. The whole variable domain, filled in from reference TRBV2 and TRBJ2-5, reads EPEVTQTPSHQVTQMGQEVILRCVPISNHLYFYWYRQILGQKVEFLVSFYNNEISEKSEIFDDQFSVERPDGSNFTLKIRSTKLEDSAMYFCASSEARGPETQYFGPGTRLLVL.

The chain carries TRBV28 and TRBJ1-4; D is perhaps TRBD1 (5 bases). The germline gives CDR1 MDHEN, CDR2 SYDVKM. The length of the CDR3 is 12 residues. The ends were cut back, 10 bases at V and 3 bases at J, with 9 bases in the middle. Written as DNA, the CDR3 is TGTGCCACAGGGAGGGCTAATGAAAAACTGTTTTTT. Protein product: CATGRANEKLFF.

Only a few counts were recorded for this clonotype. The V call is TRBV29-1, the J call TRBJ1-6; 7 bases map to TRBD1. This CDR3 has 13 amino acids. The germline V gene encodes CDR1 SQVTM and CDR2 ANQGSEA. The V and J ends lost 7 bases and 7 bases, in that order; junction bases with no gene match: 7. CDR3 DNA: TGCAGCGCCCGGGGGACAGAGAATTCACCCCTCCACTTT. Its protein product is CSARGTENSPLHF.

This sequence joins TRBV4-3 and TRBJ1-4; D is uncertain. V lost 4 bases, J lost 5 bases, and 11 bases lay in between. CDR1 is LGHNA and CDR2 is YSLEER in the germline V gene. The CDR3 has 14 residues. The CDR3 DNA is TGCGCCAGCAGCCCCCGCGGGAGGAATGAAAAACTGTTTTTT. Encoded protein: CASSPRGRNEKLFF.

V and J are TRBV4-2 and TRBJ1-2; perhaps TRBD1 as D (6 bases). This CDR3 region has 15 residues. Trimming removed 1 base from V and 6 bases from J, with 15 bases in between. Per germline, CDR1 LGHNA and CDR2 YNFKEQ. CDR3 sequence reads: CASSQVTGGTNGYTF. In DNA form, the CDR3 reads TGTGCCAGCAGCCAAGTGACAGGAGGTACCAATGGCTACACCTTC.

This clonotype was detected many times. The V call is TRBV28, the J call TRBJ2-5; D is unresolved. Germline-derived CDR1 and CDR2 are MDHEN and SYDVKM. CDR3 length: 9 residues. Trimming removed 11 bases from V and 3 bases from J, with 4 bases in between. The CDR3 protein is CAGKETQYF. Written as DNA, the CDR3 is TGTGCCGGTAAAGAGACCCAGTACTTC.

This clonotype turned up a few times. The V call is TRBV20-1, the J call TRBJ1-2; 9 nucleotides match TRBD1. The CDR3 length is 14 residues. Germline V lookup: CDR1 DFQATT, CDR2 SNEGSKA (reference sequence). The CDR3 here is CIRTGERANYGYTF. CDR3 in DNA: TGCATCCGGACAGGGGAAAGGGCTAACTATGGCTACACCTTC.

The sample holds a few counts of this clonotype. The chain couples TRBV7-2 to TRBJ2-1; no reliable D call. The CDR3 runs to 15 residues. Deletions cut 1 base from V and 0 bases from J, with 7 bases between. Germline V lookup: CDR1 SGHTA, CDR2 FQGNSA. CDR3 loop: CASSLDPVSYNEQFF. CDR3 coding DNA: TGTGCCAGCAGCTTAGATCCAGTCTCCTACAATGAGCAGTTCTTC.

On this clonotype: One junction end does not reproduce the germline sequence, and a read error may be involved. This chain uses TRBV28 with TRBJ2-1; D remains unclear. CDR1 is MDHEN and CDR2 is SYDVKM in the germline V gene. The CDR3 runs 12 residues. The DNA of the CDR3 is TGTGCCAGCGGTAGACCGGGCAATGAGGAGTTCTTC. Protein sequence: CASGRPGNEEFF.

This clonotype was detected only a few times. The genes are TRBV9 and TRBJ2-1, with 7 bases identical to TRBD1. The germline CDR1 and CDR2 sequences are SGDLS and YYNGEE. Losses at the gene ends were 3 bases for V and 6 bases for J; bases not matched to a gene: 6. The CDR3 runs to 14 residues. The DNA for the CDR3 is TGTGCCAGCAGCGCCGGGACAGCCATCAATGAGCAGTTCTTC. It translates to CASSAGTAINEQFF.

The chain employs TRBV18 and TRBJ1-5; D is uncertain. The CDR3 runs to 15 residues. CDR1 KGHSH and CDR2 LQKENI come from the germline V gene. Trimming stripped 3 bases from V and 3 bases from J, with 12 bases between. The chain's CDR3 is CASSPAAGTNQPQHF. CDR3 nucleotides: TGTGCCAGCTCACCCGCGGCAGGTACCAATCAGCCCCAGCATTTT.

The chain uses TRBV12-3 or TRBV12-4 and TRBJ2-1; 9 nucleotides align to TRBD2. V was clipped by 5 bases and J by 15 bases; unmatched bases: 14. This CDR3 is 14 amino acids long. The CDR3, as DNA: TGTGCCAGCAGTCCGGGAGAGGGACTAGCAGTACGGTTCTTC. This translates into CASSPGEGLAVRFF.

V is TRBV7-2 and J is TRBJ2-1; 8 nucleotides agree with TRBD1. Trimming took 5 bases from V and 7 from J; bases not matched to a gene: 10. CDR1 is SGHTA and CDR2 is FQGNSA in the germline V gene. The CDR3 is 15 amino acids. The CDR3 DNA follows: TGTGCCAGCAGCCCAGGGGGCGGGCTTTTAAATGAGCAGTTCTTC. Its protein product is CASSPGGGLLNEQFF.

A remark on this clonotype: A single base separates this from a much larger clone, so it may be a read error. Written as DNA, the CDR3 is TGCAGCGTTGAGTCCCGGGACTCTTACAATGAGCAGTACTTC. It codes for CSVESRDSYNEQYF. The chain carries TRBV29-1 and TRBJ2-1; tentative D call: TRBD2 (6 bases). The J call may be wrong; the DNA end is better matched by TRBJ2-7. The CDR3 has 14 residues. Germline V CDR1 and CDR2: SQVTM, ANQGSEA.

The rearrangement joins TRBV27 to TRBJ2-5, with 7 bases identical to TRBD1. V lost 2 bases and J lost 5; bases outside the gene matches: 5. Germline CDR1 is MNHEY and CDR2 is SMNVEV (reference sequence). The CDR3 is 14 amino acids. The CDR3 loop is CASSLTTGLETQYF. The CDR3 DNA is TGTGCCAGCAGTTTAACGACAGGGCTTGAGACCCAGTACTTC.

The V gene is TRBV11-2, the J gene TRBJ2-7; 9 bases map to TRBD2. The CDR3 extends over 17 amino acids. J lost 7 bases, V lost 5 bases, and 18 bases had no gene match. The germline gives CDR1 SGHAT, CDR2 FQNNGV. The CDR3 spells CASSPPSSGESYSEQYF. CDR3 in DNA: TGTGCCAGCAGCCCCCCCTCTAGCGGGGAGTCATATTCGGAGCAGTACTTC. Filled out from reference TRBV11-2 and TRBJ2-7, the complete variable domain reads EAGVAQSPRYKIIEKRQSVAFWCNPISGHATLYWYQQILGQGPKLLIQFQNNGVVDDSQLPKDRFSAERLKGVDSTLKIQPAKLEDSAVYLCASSPPSSGESYSEQYFGPGTRLTVT.

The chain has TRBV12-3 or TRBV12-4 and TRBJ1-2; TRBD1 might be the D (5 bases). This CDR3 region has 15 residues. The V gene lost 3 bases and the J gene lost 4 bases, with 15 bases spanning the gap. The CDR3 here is CASSLGQAASYGYTF. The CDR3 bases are TGTGCCAGCAGTTTGGGGCAGGCCGCCTCCTATGGCTACACCTTC.

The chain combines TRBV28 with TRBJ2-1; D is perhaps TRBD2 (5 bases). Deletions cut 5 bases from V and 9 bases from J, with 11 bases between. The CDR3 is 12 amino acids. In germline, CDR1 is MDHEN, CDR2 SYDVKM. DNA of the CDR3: TGTGCCAGCAGTATGATAGCGCGTGAGCAGTTCTTC. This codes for CASSMIAREQFF.

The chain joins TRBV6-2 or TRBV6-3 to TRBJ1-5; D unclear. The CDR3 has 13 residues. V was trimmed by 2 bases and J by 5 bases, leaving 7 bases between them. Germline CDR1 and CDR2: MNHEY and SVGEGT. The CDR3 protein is CASSYTADQPQHF. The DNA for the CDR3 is TGTGCCAGCAGTTACACAGCGGATCAGCCCCAGCATTTT.